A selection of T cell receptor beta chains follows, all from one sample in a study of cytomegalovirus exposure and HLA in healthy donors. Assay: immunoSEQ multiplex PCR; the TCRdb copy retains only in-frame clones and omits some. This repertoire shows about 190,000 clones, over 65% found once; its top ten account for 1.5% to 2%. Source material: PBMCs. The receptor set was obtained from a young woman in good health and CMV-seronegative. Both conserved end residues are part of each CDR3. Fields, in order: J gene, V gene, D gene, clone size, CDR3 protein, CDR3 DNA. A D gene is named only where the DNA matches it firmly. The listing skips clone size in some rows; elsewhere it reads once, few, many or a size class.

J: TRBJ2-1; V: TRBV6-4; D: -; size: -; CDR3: CASSLGRTSNNEQFF; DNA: TGTGCCAGCAGCCTCGGAAGGACTTCAAACAATGAGCAGTTCTTC
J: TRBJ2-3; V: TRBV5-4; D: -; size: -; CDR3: CASSLIGDTQYF; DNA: TGTGCCAGCAGCTTAATCGGGGATACGCAGTATTTT
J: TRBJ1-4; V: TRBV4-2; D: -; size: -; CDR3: CASSQEPREDQKLFF; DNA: TGTGCCAGCAGCCAAGAACCAAGGGAGGATCAAAAACTGTTTTTT
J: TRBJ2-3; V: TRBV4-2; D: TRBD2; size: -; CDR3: CASSQIQLAGGSQPDTQYF; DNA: TGTGCCAGCAGCCAAATCCAACTAGCGGGAGGGTCCCAACCAGATACGCAGTATTTT
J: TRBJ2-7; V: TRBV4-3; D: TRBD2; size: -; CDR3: CASSHAGRGYEQYF; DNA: TGCGCCAGCAGCCACGCCGGGAGGGGCTACGAGCAGTACTTC
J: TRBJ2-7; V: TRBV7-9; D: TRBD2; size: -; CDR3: CSSSSLLALGDEQYF; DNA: TGTTCCAGCAGCTCATTACTAGCGCTCGGGGACGAGCAGTACTTC
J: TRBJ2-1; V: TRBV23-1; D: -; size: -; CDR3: CASSPLQGKYYNEQFF; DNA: TGCGCCAGCAGTCCCTTACAGGGAAAGTACTACAATGAGCAGTTCTTC
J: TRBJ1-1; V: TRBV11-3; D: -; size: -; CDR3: CASSLGGGNTEAFF; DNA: TGTGCCAGCAGCTTAGGAGGGGGGAACACTGAAGCTTTCTTT
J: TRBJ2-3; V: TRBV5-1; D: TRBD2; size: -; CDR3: CASSPRTSGEGTDTQYF; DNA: TGCGCCAGCAGCCCCCGGACTAGCGGGGAAGGCACAGATACGCAGTATTTT
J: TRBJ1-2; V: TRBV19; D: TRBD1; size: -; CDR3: CASSIRQGDGYTF; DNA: TGTGCCAGTAGTATACGACAGGGGGACGGCTACACCTTC
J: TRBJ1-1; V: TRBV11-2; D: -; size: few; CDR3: CASSFGTEAFF; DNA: TGTGCCAGCAGCTTCGGGACTGAAGCTTTCTTT
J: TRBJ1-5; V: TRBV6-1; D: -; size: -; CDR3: CASSPNSNQPQHF; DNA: TGTGCCAGCAGCCCAAATAGCAATCAGCCCCAGCATTTT
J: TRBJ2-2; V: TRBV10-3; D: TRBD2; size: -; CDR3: CAISGTSGRHGELFF; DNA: TGTGCGATCAGCGGGACTAGCGGGAGGCACGGGGAGCTGTTTTTT
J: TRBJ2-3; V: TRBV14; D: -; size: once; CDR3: CASSQGLRQLTDTQYF; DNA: TGTGCCAGCAGCCAAGGTTTGAGACAGCTCACAGATACGCAGTATTTT
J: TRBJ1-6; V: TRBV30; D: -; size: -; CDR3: CAWSDYETGLNSPLHF; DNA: TGTGCCTGGAGTGACTACGAGACAGGTCTTAATTCACCCCTCCACTTT
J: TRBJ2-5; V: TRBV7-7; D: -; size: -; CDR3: CASSLGSGPFQETQYF; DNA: TGTGCTAGCAGCTTAGGGTCAGGCCCCTTCCAAGAGACCCAGTACTTC
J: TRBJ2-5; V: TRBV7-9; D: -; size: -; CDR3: CSSSLPRDTYQETQYF; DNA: TGTTCCAGCAGCTTACCCCGGGACACGTACCAAGAGACCCAGTACTTC
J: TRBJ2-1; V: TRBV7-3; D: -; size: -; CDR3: CASSPEGRDSEQFF; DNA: TGTGCCAGCAGCCCTGAGGGGCGGGATAGTGAGCAGTTCTTC
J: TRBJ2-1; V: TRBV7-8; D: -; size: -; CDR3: CASSLGGTYNEQFF; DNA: TGTGCCAGCAGCTTAGGGGGGACTTACAATGAGCAGTTCTTC
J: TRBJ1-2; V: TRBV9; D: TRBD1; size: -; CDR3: CASSVAGQGRGYTF; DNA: TGTGCCAGCAGCGTAGCGGGACAGGGCAGGGGCTACACCTTC
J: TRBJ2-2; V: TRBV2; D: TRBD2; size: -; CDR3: CASSVEGLGSGELFF; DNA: TGTGCCAGCAGTGTGGAGGGACTAGGGTCCGGGGAGCTGTTTTTT
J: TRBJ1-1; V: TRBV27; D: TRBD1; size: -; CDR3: CASSWGQGGNTEAFF; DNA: TGTGCCAGCAGTTGGGGACAGGGAGGGAACACTGAAGCTTTCTTT
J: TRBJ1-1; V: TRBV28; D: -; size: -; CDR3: CASSPQGSQTEAFF; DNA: TGTGCCAGCAGTCCTCAGGGGTCCCAGACTGAAGCTTTCTTT
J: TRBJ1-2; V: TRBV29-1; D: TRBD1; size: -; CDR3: CSVEGQGAKPYGYTF; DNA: TGCAGCGTTGAGGGACAGGGGGCGAAGCCCTATGGCTACACCTTC
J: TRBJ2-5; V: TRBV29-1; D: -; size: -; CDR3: CSVELAWRTKTQYF; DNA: TGCAGCGTTGAATTAGCCTGGAGGACGAAGACCCAGTACTTC
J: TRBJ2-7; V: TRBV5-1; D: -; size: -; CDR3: CASSLARIGLGEQYF; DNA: TGCGCCAGCAGCTTGGCCCGGATAGGTCTAGGCGAGCAGTACTTC
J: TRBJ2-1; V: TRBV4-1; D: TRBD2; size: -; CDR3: CASSQNIAGGYNEQFF; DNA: TGCGCCAGCAGCCAGAATATAGCGGGGGGCTACAATGAGCAGTTCTTC
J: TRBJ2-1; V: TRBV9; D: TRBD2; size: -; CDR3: CASSALAGIYNEQFF; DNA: TGTGCCAGCAGCGCCCTAGCGGGGATTTACAATGAGCAGTTCTTC
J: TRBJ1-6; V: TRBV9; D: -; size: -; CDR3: CASSAQAYNSPLHF; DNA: TGTGCCAGCAGCGCCCAGGCTTATAATTCACCCCTCCACTTT
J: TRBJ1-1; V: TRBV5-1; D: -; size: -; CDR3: CASSQRGGTEAFF; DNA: TGCGCCAGCAGCCAAAGGGGCGGCACTGAAGCTTTCTTT
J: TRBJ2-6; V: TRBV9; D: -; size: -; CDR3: CASSGSGAGANVLTF; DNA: TGTGCCAGCAGCGGATCAGGGGCTGGGGCCAACGTCCTGACTTTC
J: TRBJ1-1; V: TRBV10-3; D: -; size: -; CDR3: CAISASNTEAFF; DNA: TGTGCCATCAGTGCTTCGAACACTGAAGCTTTCTTT
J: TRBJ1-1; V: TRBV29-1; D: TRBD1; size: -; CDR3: CSVGTGGDTEAFF; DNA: TGCAGCGTTGGGACAGGAGGGGACACTGAAGCTTTCTTT
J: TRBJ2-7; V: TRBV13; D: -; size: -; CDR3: CASSLTKGAYEQYF; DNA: TGTGCCAGCAGCTTGACCAAGGGGGCCTACGAGCAGTACTTC
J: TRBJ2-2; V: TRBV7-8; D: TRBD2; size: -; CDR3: CASSLASGSPGELFF; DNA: TGTGCCAGCAGCTTAGCTAGCGGGAGTCCCGGGGAGCTGTTTTTT
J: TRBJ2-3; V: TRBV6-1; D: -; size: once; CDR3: CASSQLRGSTDTQYF; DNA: TGTGCCAGCTCGCAACTGAGGGGGAGCACAGATACGCAGTATTTT
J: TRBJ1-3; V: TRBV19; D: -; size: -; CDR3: CASTTGRTGNTIYF; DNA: TGTGCCAGCACCACAGGGCGAACTGGAAACACCATATATTTT
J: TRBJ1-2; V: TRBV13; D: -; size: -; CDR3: CASSLGDRPYYGYTF; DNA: TGTGCCAGCAGCTTAGGGGACAGACCATACTATGGCTACACCTTC